The 25 T cell receptor beta chains below come from one sample, sequenced in a study of cytomegalovirus exposure and HLA in healthy donors. Primers: 60 Vbeta forward and 13 Jbeta reverse. TCRdb keeps only in-frame clones here, not all; method: immunoSEQ multiplex PCR. The sample has 170,000 or so clones, roughly 70% seen once. Sequenced: PBMCs. These receptors all come from a male donor in good health and CMV-seronegative.

V and J are TRBV9 and TRBJ2-3, with TRBD1 matching over 7 bases. V lost 4 bases to trimming and J lost 1 base; unmatched junction nucleotides: 9. Germline CDR1 SGDLS, CDR2 YYNGEE. The CDR3 has 16 residues. For the CDR3, the DNA is TGTGCCAGCAGCATCTCAGGGGGTGAGGGCACAGATACGCAGTATTTT. Its protein is CASSISGGEGTDTQYF.

The genes are TRBV30 and TRBJ1-2; 7 bases line up with TRBD1. Trimming cost V 1 base and J 8 bases; bases outside gene matches: 7. This CDR3 region has 13 residues. Looked up from germline, CDR1 is GTSNPN and CDR2 is SVGIG (reference sequence). The CDR3 sequence: CAWSGWQGGGYTF. In DNA, the CDR3 is TGTGCCTGGAGTGGGTGGCAGGGGGGCGGCTACACCTTC.

This clone was observed a few times. The V call is TRBV9, the J call TRBJ2-3, with D maybe TRBD1 (5 bases). The CDR3 is 13 amino acids. V gave up 4 bases and J gave up 4 bases, with 10 bases separating them. Looked up from germline, CDR1 is SGDLS and CDR2 is YYNGEE. The CDR3 protein is CASSPLGADTQYF. The CDR3 DNA is TGTGCCAGCAGCCCGCTAGGGGCAGATACGCAGTATTTT.

V gene TRBV6-5 combines with J gene TRBJ1-6; 9 bases line up with TRBD1. The CDR3 is 16 amino acids. CDR1 is MNHEY and CDR2 is SVGAGI in the germline V gene. J was trimmed by 5 bases and V by 4 bases; bases with no gene match: 6. CDR3 residues: CASSSHRDRDNSPLHF. CDR3 coding DNA: TGTGCCAGCAGTTCCCACCGGGACAGGGATAATTCACCCCTCCACTTT.

The CDR3 region has the DNA TGTGCCATCAGTGGGAGTGGTTCTAGCACAGATACGCAGTATTTT. It encodes CAISGSGSSTDTQYF. V is TRBV10-3 and J is TRBJ2-3; D gene ambiguous. Trimming took 4 bases from V and 0 from J, leaving 11 bases between them. The CDR3 is 15 amino acids. Germline CDR1 reads ENHRY; CDR2 reads SYGVKD.

The chain combines TRBV21-1 with TRBJ2-7; the table's D call, TRBD1, was not checked against the DNA. TRBV21-1 is annotated as a pseudogene. The CDR3 totals 14 residues. The CDR3 DNA is TGTGCCAGCGGAATTGGGACAGGGGTAAACGAGCAGTACTTC. It codes for CASGIGTGVNEQYF.

The chain combines TRBV6-5 with TRBJ1-3; 9 bases map to TRBD1. CDR1 MNHEY and CDR2 SVGAGI come from the germline V gene. This CDR3 is built from 13 residues. V dropped 8 bases and J dropped 4; count of bases not matched to a gene: 3. CDR3 sequence reads: CASGGTGGNTIYF. The DNA for the CDR3 is TGTGCCAGCGGAGGGACAGGGGGAAACACCATATATTTT.

This clone was detected a few times. The chain employs TRBV11-3 and TRBJ2-1; 9 nucleotides line up with TRBD1. Germline-derived CDR1 and CDR2 are SGHNT and YENEEA. Trimming at V came to 1 base and at J to 7 bases, leaving 8 bases not matched to a gene. CDR3 length equals 16 residues. The CDR3 loop is CASSLGGQGNMNEQFF. As DNA, the CDR3 is TGTGCCAGCAGCTTAGGGGGACAGGGCAATATGAATGAGCAGTTCTTC.

V and J are TRBV28 and TRBJ1-2; 12 bases agree with TRBD1. The CDR3 is made up of 19 amino acids. Germline V CDR1 and CDR2: MDHEN, SYDVKM. Trimming removed 7 bases from V and 5 bases from J; junction bases left unmatched: 20. CDR3 nucleotide sequence: TGTGCCAGCAAGACCCCCGGGACAGGGGGCCGCCATTCACTTTATGGCTACACCTTC. Protein: CASKTPGTGGRHSLYGYTF.

This clone was observed a single time. CDR3 nucleotides: TGTGCCAGCAGCCAATCCCCACTAGCGGGAGAGAATGAGCAGTTCTTC. It specifies CASSQSPLAGENEQFF. The genes are TRBV4-2 and TRBJ2-1; 11 bases align to TRBD2. Per germline, CDR1 LGHNA and CDR2 YNFKEQ. After removal of 2 bases from V and 7 bases from J, the junction contained 7 bases not matched to a gene. The CDR3 runs 16 residues.

The chain carries TRBV29-1 and TRBJ1-1, with D possibly TRBD1 on 5 matching bases. The CDR3 sequence is 12 residues long. Trimming removed 7 bases at V and 1 base at J, with 10 bases between. Germline V lookup: CDR1 SQVTM, CDR2 ANQGSEA. The CDR3 DNA sequence: TGCAGCGGGGGGGGAGGGAACACTGAAGCTTTCTTT. This codes for CSGGGGNTEAFF.

The chain is built from TRBV28 and TRBJ2-1; 10 bases align to TRBD2. Trimming removed 2 bases from V and 5 bases from J; junction bases left unmatched: 6. Germline CDR1 is MDHEN and CDR2 is SYDVKM. The length of the CDR3 is 16 residues. The CDR3 region is CASSLLTSGRNNEQFF. CDR3 sequence (DNA): TGTGCCAGCAGTTTACTGACTAGCGGGCGCAACAATGAGCAGTTCTTC.

DNA of the CDR3: TGCAGCGCTGGCACAGATACGCAGTATTTT. As protein: CSAGTDTQYF. This chain links TRBV29-1 with TRBJ2-3, with D hard to call. The V gene's germline CDR1 is SQVTM and CDR2 ANQGSEA. V lost 7 bases, J lost 1 base, and 3 bases lay in between. The CDR3 has 10 amino acids.

This chain links TRBV6-6 with TRBJ1-6; 7 bases match TRBD1. This CDR3 comprises 14 residues. Germline V gene lookup returns CDR1 MNHNY and CDR2 SVGAGI (reference sequence). J lost 7 bases, V lost 6 bases, and 6 bases had no gene match. The CDR3 sequence: CASSLDRENSPLHF. In DNA form, the CDR3 reads TGTGCCAGCAGCCTAGACAGGGAGAATTCACCCCTCCACTTT.

This clone has a single count. The V call is TRBV6-5, the J call TRBJ1-5, with 7 bases aligning to TRBD1. The V gene end was trimmed by 8 bases and the J gene end by 10 bases; junction bases not matched to a gene: 17. The CDR3 runs 15 residues. Germline V lookup: CDR1 MNHEY, CDR2 SVGAGI. The CDR3 reads CASGIDRDGRGPQHF. CDR3 DNA sequence: TGTGCCAGCGGAATAGACAGGGACGGGCGGGGACCCCAGCATTTT.

About this clone: The germline gene is not matched at one end of the junction; a read error may be the cause. The chain recombines TRBV30 with TRBJ2-4; 8 bases agree with TRBD2. This CDR3 contains 12 residues. Germline-derived CDR1 and CDR2 are GTSNPN and SVGIG (reference sequence). The CDR3 protein is CAWSPIGGVQYF. The CDR3 DNA reads TGTGCCTGGAGCCCTATCGGGGGGGTTCAATACTTC.

The sample holds one count of this clone. J is TRBJ2-2 and V is TRBV6-5, with D perhaps TRBD1 (6 bases). V lost 7 bases and J lost 4, with 16 bases in between. CDR3 size: 15 residues. Germline-derived CDR1 and CDR2 are MNHEY and SVGAGI. This CDR3 is CASNALRGGTGELFF. The CDR3 region has the DNA TGTGCCAGCAATGCGCTCAGGGGCGGCACCGGGGAGCTGTTTTTT.

The rearrangement links TRBV30 to TRBJ1-1; 10 bases agree with TRBD1. The germline V gene encodes CDR1 GTSNPN and CDR2 SVGIG (reference sequence). This CDR3 region has 13 residues. V lost 5 bases and J lost 12; bases outside the gene matches: 12. CDR3 DNA: TGTGCCTGGGGGGGGGATATGGGACAGGGGACTTTCTTT. Its translation: CAWGGDMGQGTFF.

The J gene is TRBJ2-1, the V gene TRBV12-5; 11 bases align to TRBD2. The CDR3 totals 15 residues. Germline V gives CDR1 LGHNT, CDR2 FRNRAP. V lost 1 base, J lost 9 bases, and 5 bases stayed unmatched. The CDR3 is CASGLGSGGAGEQFF. Here the CDR3 DNA reads TGTGCTAGTGGTTTGGGTAGCGGGGGGGCAGGTGAGCAGTTCTTC.

The rearrangement joins TRBV4-1 to TRBJ2-1, with 10 positions matching TRBD1. Trimming removed 5 bases from V and 6 bases from J; junction bases left unmatched: 10. The CDR3 spans 16 residues. CDR1 and CDR2 from the germline V gene are MGHRA and YSYEKL. CDR3 nucleotide sequence: TGCGCCAGCAGCGGACCGACAGGGGGCGCGTTCAATGAGCAGTTCTTC. Encoded protein: CASSGPTGGAFNEQFF.

V gene TRBV5-1 combines with J gene TRBJ2-1; D ambiguous. The CDR3 covers 15 residues. Trimming took 0 bases from V and 3 from J, leaving 10 bases between them. The germline V gene encodes CDR1 SGHRS and CDR2 YFSETQ. Here the CDR3 reads CASSLETANYNEQFF. As DNA, the CDR3 is TGCGCCAGCAGCTTGGAAACTGCAAACTACAATGAGCAGTTCTTC.

As regards this clone: The junction differs from germline at one of its ends, possibly a read error. V and J are TRBV30 and TRBJ1-3, with no clear D. The CDR3 totals 13 residues. Germline V CDR1 and CDR2: GTSNPN, SVGIG (reference sequence). The CDR3: CAWSPDSGSTIYF. As DNA, the CDR3 is TGTGCCTGGAGCCCGGACTCTGGAAGCACCATATATTTT.

To note about this clone: This sample includes further DNA sequences coding for the same CDR3. CDR3 region: CASSINQETQYF. As DNA, the CDR3 is TGTGCCAGTAGTATTAACCAAGAGACCCAGTACTTC. The rearrangement links TRBV19 to TRBJ2-5, with D unresolved. Trimming took 3 bases from V and 0 from J, leaving 2 bases between them. CDR1 and CDR2 (germline): LNHDA, SQIVND (reference sequence). The CDR3 loop spans 12 amino acids.

The V and J genes are TRBV6-5 and TRBJ2-2; D call uncertain. The CDR3 totals 16 residues. Germline CDR1 MNHEY, CDR2 SVGAGI. Deletions cut 0 bases from V and 9 bases from J, with 17 bases between. CDR3 amino acids: CASSYSKRLRNRELFF. The CDR3 region has the DNA TGTGCCAGCAGTTACTCGAAACGGCTGAGGAACCGGGAGCTGTTTTTT.

The genes are TRBV29-1 and TRBJ2-2; D is perhaps TRBD1 (6 bases). The CDR3 runs 14 residues. The V and J ends lost 4 bases and 4 bases respectively, with 13 bases between them. CDR1 and CDR2 (germline): SQVTM, ANQGSEA. As DNA, the CDR3 is TGCAGCGTTGTCACAGGGCGCGGCACCGGGGAGCTGTTTTTT. Translating it yields CSVVTGRGTGELFF.